This T cell receptor (beta chain) was observed in a study of CD8+ T cells in alopecia areata. For this clone: Its antigen is as yet unknown.

Sample treatment: oral pan-JAK inhibitor, 5-10 mg twice daily. Study outcomes and limitations: Sequences from scalp samples also cover resident alphabeta T cells of normal skin. Expanded CD8+ clones among the top 100, as well as scalp clonality, were significantly decreased by tofacitinib.

After isolation, RNA underwent reverse transcription to generate cDNA as the sequencing template. Measured with immunoSEQ multiplex PCR; TCRdb has only the in-frame clones, and not every one. The sample includes around 190,000 clones, around three fifths of them seen just once. V lost 7 bases, J lost 5 bases, and 17 bases lay in between. This CDR3 is built from 13 residues. In germline, CDR1 is GTSNPN, CDR2 SVGIG (reference sequence). This sequence originates from a human donor with alopecia areata. The J gene is TRBJ2-5, the V gene TRBV30; D gene ambiguous. The material was CD4+ T cells sorted from blood, obtained around week 49, from a patient treated with tofacitinib. This CDR3 reads CAYSGPIGETQYF. CDR3 DNA: TGTGCCTATTCGGGCCCTATCGGGGAGACCCAGTACTTC.